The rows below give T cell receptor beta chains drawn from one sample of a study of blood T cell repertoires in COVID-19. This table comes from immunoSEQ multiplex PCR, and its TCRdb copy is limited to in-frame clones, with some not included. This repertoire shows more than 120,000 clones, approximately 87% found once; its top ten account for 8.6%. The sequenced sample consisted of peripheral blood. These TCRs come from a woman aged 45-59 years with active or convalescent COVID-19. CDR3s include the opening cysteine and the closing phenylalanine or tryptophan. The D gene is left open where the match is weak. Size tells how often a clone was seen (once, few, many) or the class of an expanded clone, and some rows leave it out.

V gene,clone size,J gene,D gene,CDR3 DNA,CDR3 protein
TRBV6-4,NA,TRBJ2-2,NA,TGTGCCAGCAGTGACTCGGAAGCGCTGAACACCGGGGAGCTGTTTTTT,CASSDSEALNTGELFF
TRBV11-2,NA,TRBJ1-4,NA,TGTGCCAGCAGCCCCCGTCCGGAAAAACTGTTTTTT,CASSPRPEKLFF
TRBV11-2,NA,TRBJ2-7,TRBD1,TGTGCCAGCAGCGACCAACAGGGGGCCTACGAGCAGTACTTC,CASSDQQGAYEQYF
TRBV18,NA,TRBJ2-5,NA,TGTGCCAGCTCACCAGGGGCATCCCAAGAGACCCAGTACTTC,CASSPGASQETQYF
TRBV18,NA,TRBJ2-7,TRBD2,TGTGCCAGCTCACCACCCAAGGCGGGGGGCGGATACGAGCAGTACTTC,CASSPPKAGGGYEQYF
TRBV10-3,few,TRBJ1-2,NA,TGTGCCATCACCGTTTCCCGAGCCTATGGCTACACCTTC,CAITVSRAYGYTF
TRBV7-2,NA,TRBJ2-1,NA,TGTGCCAGCAGCTTAGTTTTCGATGAGCAGTTCTTC,CASSLVFDEQFF
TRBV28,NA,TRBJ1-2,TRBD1,TGTGCCAGCAGTTTAATACAGGGGTATGGCTACACCTTC,CASSLIQGYGYTF
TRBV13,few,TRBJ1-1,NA,TGTGCCAGCAGCTCCCGGGCGGCTGCAGGGGCGGTAAGAGACTTATTTCCCTTT,CASSSRAAAGAVRDLFPF
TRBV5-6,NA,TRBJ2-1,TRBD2,TGTGCCAGCAGGGGAGGGTTCGGGGCCGCTAACAATGAGCAGTTCTTC,CASRGGFGAANNEQFF
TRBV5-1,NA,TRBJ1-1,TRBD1,TGCGCCAGTGGACAGGGGGGCTCGATGACTGAAGCTTTCTTT,CASGQGGSMTEAFF
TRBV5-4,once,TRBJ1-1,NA,TGTGCCACGGAATATCGGGGAGGGAACACTGAAGCTTTCTTT,CATEYRGGNTEAFF
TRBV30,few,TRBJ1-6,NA,TGTGCCTGGACGTCACAGCATCTTTCACCCCTCCACTTT,CAWTSQHLSPLHF
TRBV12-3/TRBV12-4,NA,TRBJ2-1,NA,TGTGCCAGCAGGGAGCGGAACAATGAGCAGTTCTTC,CASRERNNEQFF
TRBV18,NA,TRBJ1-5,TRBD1,TGTGCCAGCTCACCCGGGACAGGGGAATTGCCCCAGCATTTT,CASSPGTGELPQHF
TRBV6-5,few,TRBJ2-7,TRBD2,TGTGCCAGCAGTTTTAGCGGGGTGTCCTACGAGCAGTACTTC,CASSFSGVSYEQYF
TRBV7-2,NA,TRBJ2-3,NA,TGTGCCAGCAGCCTCCTAGGAGGGAGGTTGGCAGATACGCAGTATTTT,CASSLLGGRLADTQYF
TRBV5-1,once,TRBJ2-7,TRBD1,TGCGCCAGCGCTAGGGACAGGGCCTACGAGCAGTACTTC,CASARDRAYEQYF
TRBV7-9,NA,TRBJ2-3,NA,TGTGCCAGCAGCTTAGTTCTGGGAGAAGATACGCAGTATTTT,CASSLVLGEDTQYF
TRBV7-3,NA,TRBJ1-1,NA,TGTGCCAGCAGCCGGACGGGAGGGACTGAAGCTTTCTTT,CASSRTGGTEAFF
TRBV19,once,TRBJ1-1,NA,TGTGCCAGTCAGAAAACACTGAACACTGAAGCTTTCTTT,CASQKTLNTEAFF
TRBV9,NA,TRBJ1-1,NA,TGTGCCAGCAGCGTGGGAGGGGAGAGCGCTGAAGCTTTCTTT,CASSVGGESAEAFF
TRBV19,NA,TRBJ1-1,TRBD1,TGTGCCAGTAATGCTGTCGACAGGGCAGTTGAAGCTTTCTTT,CASNAVDRAVEAFF
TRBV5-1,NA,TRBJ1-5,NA,TGCGCCAGCAGCTTGGGCCCGCGGGACGGTAGCAATCAGCCCCAGCATTTT,CASSLGPRDGSNQPQHF
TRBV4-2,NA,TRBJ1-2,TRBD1,TGTGCCAGCAGCCAAGTTCTTTCGGGGACAGGGATGGCTAACTATGGCTACACCTTC,CASSQVLSGTGMANYGYTF
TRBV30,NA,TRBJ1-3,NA,TGTGCCTGGAGTAGGGAGACACTCTCTGGAAACACCATATATTTT,CAWSRETLSGNTIYF
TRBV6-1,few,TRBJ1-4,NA,TGTGCCAGCAGTGCCGGATGGTCCGTCAGGATTAATGAAAAACTGTTTTTT,CASSAGWSVRINEKLFF
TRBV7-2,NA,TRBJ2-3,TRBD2,TGTGCCAGCAGGGCGGGGGGGCCAGGAACAGATACGCAGTATTTT,CASRAGGPGTDTQYF
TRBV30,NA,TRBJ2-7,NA,TGTGCCTGGAGTGTAGGCAGGCGCCCCCCCAACTACGAGCAGTACTTC,CAWSVGRRPPNYEQYF
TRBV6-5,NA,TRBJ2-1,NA,TGTGCCAGCAGTTACAAGGCCGAGGGCTACAATGAGCAGTTCTTC,CASSYKAEGYNEQFF
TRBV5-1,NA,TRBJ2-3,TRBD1,TGCGCCAGCAGCCCAGGGACAGGGACAGATACGCAGTATTTT,CASSPGTGTDTQYF
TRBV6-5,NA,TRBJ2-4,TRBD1,TGTGCCAGTAGACCTACAGGGGGCAGAGACATTCAGTACTTC,CASRPTGGRDIQYF
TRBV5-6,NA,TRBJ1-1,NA,TGTGCCAGCAGCGAGGATGCGGGGGCGCGAGGGACTGAAGCTTTCTTT,CASSEDAGARGTEAFF
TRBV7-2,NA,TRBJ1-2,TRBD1,TGTGCCAGCAGCTTACTACGGACAGGGGGCCATGGCTACACCTTC,CASSLLRTGGHGYTF
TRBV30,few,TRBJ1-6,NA,TGTGCCTGGAGTGTAGGGCAGGGAAATTCACCCCTCCACTTT,CAWSVGQGNSPLHF
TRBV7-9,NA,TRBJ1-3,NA,TGTGCCAGCAGCCTAGGAGACTCTGGAAACACCATATATTTT,CASSLGDSGNTIYF
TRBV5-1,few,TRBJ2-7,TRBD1,TGCGCCAGCAGCTTGGTAGGAGACAGGGCTGACGAGCAGTACTTC,CASSLVGDRADEQYF
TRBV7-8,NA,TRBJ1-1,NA,TGTGCCAGCAGCTTAGTGGAGGCGAACACTGAAGCTTTCTTT,CASSLVEANTEAFF
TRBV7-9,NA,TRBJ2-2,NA,TGTGCCAGCAGCCTCAGGGTGGTGGACACCGGGGAGCTGTTTTTT,CASSLRVVDTGELFF
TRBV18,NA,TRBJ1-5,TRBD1,TGTGCCAGCTCACCACCTAAAACAGGGGGCCCAATTTGGCCCCAGCATTTT,CASSPPKTGGPIWPQHF
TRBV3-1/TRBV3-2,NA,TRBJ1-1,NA,TGTGCCAGCAGCCACGAGGGTCTAACTGAAGCTTTCTTT,CASSHEGLTEAFF
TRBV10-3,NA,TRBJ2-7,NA,TGTGCCATACGGCCAGGCCAAATTTACGAGCAGTACTTC,CAIRPGQIYEQYF
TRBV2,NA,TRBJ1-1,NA,TGTGCCAGCAGTGTGAGGAACACTGAAGCTTTCTTT,CASSVRNTEAFF
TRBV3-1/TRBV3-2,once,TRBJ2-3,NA,TGTGCCAGCAGCCAAGATCGTAGCTCAGCGGATACGCAGTATTTT,CASSQDRSSADTQYF
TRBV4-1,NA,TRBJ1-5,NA,TGCGCCAGCAGCCAAGGTATTACAGTCTCTCAGCCCCAGCATTTT,CASSQGITVSQPQHF
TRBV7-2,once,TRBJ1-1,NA,TGTGCCAGCAGTTTTCTCACAGGGAACACTGAAGCTTTCTTT,CASSFLTGNTEAFF
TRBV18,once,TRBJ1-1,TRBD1,TGTGCCAGCTCACCTTACGGGACAGGGGGGGATAAACACTCTGAAGCTTTCTTT,CASSPYGTGGDKHSEAFF
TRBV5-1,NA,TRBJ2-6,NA,TGCGCCAGCAGCTCCCCAAGCGCTGGGGCCAACGTCCTGACTTTC,CASSSPSAGANVLTF
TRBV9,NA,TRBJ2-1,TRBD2,TGTGCCAGCAGCGTAGGGGGACTAGCGGGAATCGATGAGCAGTTCTTC,CASSVGGLAGIDEQFF
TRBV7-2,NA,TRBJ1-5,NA,TGTGCCAGCAGCTTCAGGGTTAATCAGCCCCAGCATTTT,CASSFRVNQPQHF